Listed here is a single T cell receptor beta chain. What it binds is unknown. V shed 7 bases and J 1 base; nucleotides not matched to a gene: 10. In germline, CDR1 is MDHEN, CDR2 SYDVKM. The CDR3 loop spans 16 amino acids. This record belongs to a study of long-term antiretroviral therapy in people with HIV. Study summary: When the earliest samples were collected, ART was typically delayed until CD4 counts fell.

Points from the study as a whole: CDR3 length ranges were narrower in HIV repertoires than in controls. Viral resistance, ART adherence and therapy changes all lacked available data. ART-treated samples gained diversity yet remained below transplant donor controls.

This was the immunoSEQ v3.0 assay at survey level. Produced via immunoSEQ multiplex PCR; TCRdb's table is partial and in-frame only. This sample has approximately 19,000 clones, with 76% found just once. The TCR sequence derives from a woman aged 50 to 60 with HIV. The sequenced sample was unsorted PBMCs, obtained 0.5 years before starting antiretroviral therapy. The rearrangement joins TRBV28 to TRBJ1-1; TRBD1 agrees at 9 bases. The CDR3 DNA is TGTGCCAGCACTTACTTACCGGGACAGGGGAACACTGAAGCTTTCTTT. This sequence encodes CASTYLPGQGNTEAFF.